The 27 T cell receptor beta chains in this list originate from one sample, sequenced in a study of blood T cell repertoires in COVID-19 (dated by TCRdb to the early 2020s). Receptor amplification or capture employed the immunoSEQ multiplex PCR assay. Not all clones reach the TCRdb copy of this immuneACCESS table, which keeps in-frame sequences only. Checked studies attribute under half of the gap to unresolved V genes and leave the rest unexplained. Here the sample has some 150,000 clones; roughly 86% occur a single time. The ten biggest clones cover 2.5% to 4% of the sample. Input material: peripheral blood. The origin of the receptors is a man in his 70s with acute or convalescent COVID-19.

This chain connects TRBV19 to TRBJ2-5; 10 nucleotides align to TRBD1. Germline V gives CDR1 LNHDA, CDR2 SQIVND (reference sequence). The junction had 5 bases not matched to a gene; V was cut back by 3 bases and J by 4 bases. The CDR3 has 15 amino acids. In DNA, the CDR3 is TGTGCCAGTAGTATGAAGGGACAGGGGACAGAGACCCAGTACTTC. Its translation: CASSMKGQGTETQYF.

J is TRBJ2-1 and V is TRBV5-6; tentatively, D is TRBD1 (5 bases). Germline V CDR1 and CDR2: SGHDT, YYEEEE. The ends were cut back, 1 base at V and 2 bases at J, with 13 bases in the middle. The CDR3 is 16 residues long. The CDR3 DNA is TGTGCCAGCAGCTTGTGGGGCCTAAAACCCTACAATGAGCAGTTCTTC. Protein sequence: CASSLWGLKPYNEQFF.

The V and J genes are TRBV28 and TRBJ1-3, with D hard to call. The CDR3 covers 15 residues. Trimming removed 5 bases from V and 0 bases from J, with 11 bases in between. Germline assignment: CDR1 MDHEN and CDR2 SYDVKM. CDR3: CASSNTDLSGNTIYF. DNA for the CDR3: TGTGCCAGCAGTAATACAGACCTCTCTGGAAACACCATATATTTT.

The rearrangement links TRBV7-2 to TRBJ1-5; D gene uncertain. Germline values: CDR1 SGHTA, CDR2 FQGNSA. This CDR3 spans 14 amino acids. Between the trimmed V and J ends, which lost 5 bases and 6 bases, there was a span of 14 bases. The CDR3 DNA reads TGTGCCAGCAGCATTTTCGGGGATGGTCAGCCCCAGCATTTT. This codes for CASSIFGDGQPQHF.

The J gene is TRBJ1-1, the V gene TRBV6-5, with no clear D. Trimming cost V 2 bases and J 4 bases, with 11 bases left between them. This CDR3 has 14 amino acids. Germline V lookup: CDR1 MNHEY, CDR2 SVGAGI. The CDR3 is CASSYGLGSTEAFF. The CDR3 DNA follows: TGTGCCAGCAGTTACGGACTGGGGAGCACTGAAGCTTTCTTT.

CDR3 sequence: CASSPMGPFNTGELFF. CDR3 coding DNA: TGTGCCAGCAGCCCGATGGGGCCTTTTAATACCGGGGAGCTGTTTTTT. The chain couples TRBV7-2 to TRBJ2-2, with TRBD1 as a possible D gene (5 bases). The germline V gene has CDR1 SGHTA and CDR2 FQGNSA. V dropped 5 bases and J dropped 5 bases, with 18 bases sitting between them. This CDR3 spans 16 amino acids. The variable domain in full, completed from reference TRBV7-2 and TRBJ2-2, reads GAGVSQSPSNKVTEKGKDVELRCDPISGHTALYWYRQSLGQGLEFLIYFQGNSAPDKSGLPSDRFSAERTGGSVSTLTIQRTQQEDSAVYLCASSPMGPFNTGELFFGEGSRLTVL.

The rearrangement uses TRBV11-2 and TRBJ2-5; D not certain. This CDR3 spans 11 amino acids. V shed 2 bases and J shed 5 bases, with 3 bases lying between them. Germline loops: CDR1 SGHAT, CDR2 FQNNGV. CDR3 bases: TGTGCCAGCAGCTTATCGGAGACCCAGTACTTC. This encodes CASSLSETQYF.

This sequence joins TRBV10-3 and TRBJ1-6; TRBD1 matches 7 bases. Looked up from germline, CDR1 is ENHRY and CDR2 is SYGVKD. Trimming cost V 6 bases and J 7 bases; bases outside gene matches: 6. CDR3 length: 14 residues. CDR3 DNA sequence: TGTGCCATCAGCCCGGGACAGCGAAATTCACCCCTCCACTTT. Translating gives CAISPGQRNSPLHF.

CDR3 DNA: TGTGCCAGCAGCCAACAGGGGGCCGGAAACATTCAGTACTTC. Translated: CASSQQGAGNIQYF. The chain combines TRBV3-1 (or the pseudogene TRBV3-2) with TRBJ2-4; 8 bases align to TRBD1. J lost 6 bases, V lost 2 bases, and 3 bases had no gene match. CDR1 is LGHDT, CDR2 YNNKEL, per germline (reference sequence). This CDR3 region has 14 residues.

Here the CDR3 reads CASSGRTPSSTDTQYF. CDR3 sequence (DNA): TGCGCCAGCAGTGGAAGGACTCCGTCTAGCACAGATACGCAGTATTTT. The chain combines TRBV10-1 with TRBJ2-3, with a tentative D call TRBD2 (5 bases). This CDR3 has 16 amino acids. The V and J ends lost 4 bases and 0 bases respectively, with 14 bases between them. Germline CDR1 reads WNHNN; CDR2 reads SYGVQD (reference sequence).

This clone was seen more than once but under ten times. The chain employs TRBV10-2 and TRBJ2-3, with D possibly matching TRBD2 (7 bases). Germline CDR1 reads WSHSY; CDR2 reads SAAADI. With 3 bases removed from V and 2 bases from J, the gap between germline ends came to 15 bases. The CDR3 spans 16 residues. DNA for the CDR3: TGCGCCAGCAGTGATTACGGGGGGCCGATCACAGATACGCAGTATTTT. Protein product: CASSDYGGPITDTQYF.

Note on this clone: The sample carries other DNA sequences with the same CDR3. The V call is TRBV28, the J call TRBJ2-3; TRBD2 matches at 9 bases. The CDR3 loop spans 15 amino acids. Germline values: CDR1 MDHEN, CDR2 SYDVKM. The junction had 0 bases not matched to a gene; V was cut back by 2 bases and J by 0 bases. The CDR3 region is CASSLLAGSTDTQYF. For the CDR3, the DNA is TGTGCCAGCAGTTTACTAGCGGGGAGCACAGATACGCAGTATTTT.

V usage is TRBV18 and J usage is TRBJ2-1; D remains ambiguous. Germline CDR1 and CDR2: KGHSH and LQKENI. Trimming left V 3 bases short and J 4 bases short, with 7 bases between. This CDR3 region has 13 residues. CDR3 in amino acids: CASSPPGYNEQFF. The CDR3, as DNA: TGTGCCAGCTCACCCCCCGGGTACAATGAGCAGTTCTTC. The entire variable domain, with the rest obtained from reference TRBV18 and TRBJ2-1, is as follows: NAGVMQNPRHLVRRRGQEARLRCSPMKGHSHVYWYRQLPEEGLKFMVYLQKENIIDESGMPKERFSAEFPKEGPSILRIQQVVRGDSAAYFCASSPPGYNEQFFGPGTRLTVL.

The chain couples TRBV5-1 to TRBJ1-2; 9 bases agree with TRBD1. The CDR3 sequence is 13 residues long. Germline assignment: CDR1 SGHRS and CDR2 YFSETQ. J gave up 9 bases and V 4 bases, and 7 bases lay outside the gene matches. CDR3 region: CASSRDRGESYTF. CDR3 DNA sequence: TGCGCCAGCAGCAGAGACAGGGGGGAAAGCTACACCTTC.

This chain connects TRBV4-3 to TRBJ1-1; 8 nucleotides align to TRBD1. This CDR3 has 17 amino acids. Germline V gene lookup returns CDR1 LGHNA and CDR2 YSLEER. The V segment lost 1 base and the J segment 0 bases; nucleotides outside the gene matches: 7. The CDR3: CASSQVYQGALNTEAFF. CDR3 DNA sequence: TGCGCCAGCAGCCAAGTATACCAGGGGGCCCTGAACACTGAAGCTTTCTTT.

The chain uses TRBV6-5 and TRBJ1-1, with unresolved D. The ends were cut back, 2 bases at V and 4 bases at J, with 14 bases in the middle. Germline values: CDR1 MNHEY, CDR2 SVGAGI. CDR3 size: 15 residues. The CDR3 protein is CASSYAARRSTEAFF. In nucleotides, the CDR3 is TGTGCCAGCAGTTACGCGGCCCGACGCAGCACTGAAGCTTTCTTT.

The chain combines TRBV7-3 with TRBJ2-1; 9 bases agree with TRBD2. Germline lookup yields CDR1 SGHTA and CDR2 FQGTGA. With 5 bases clipped from V and 3 bases from J, the junction kept 8 bases outside the gene matches. The CDR3 totals 16 residues. The CDR3, as DNA: TGTGCCAGCAGCGCATCGGGACTAGCACTCTACAATGAGCAGTTCTTC. Translated: CASSASGLALYNEQFF.

On this clone itself: The identical CDR3 is also encoded by other nucleotide sequences in the sample. The V gene is TRBV2, the J gene TRBJ1-2, with D unresolved. The length of the CDR3 is 12 residues. Trimming shortened V by 3 bases and J by 2 bases, and 4 bases separated the two germline ends. Germline V gives CDR1 SNHLY, CDR2 FYNNEI. The CDR3 region is CASSEQNYGYTF. CDR3 sequence (DNA): TGTGCCAGCAGTGAGCAGAACTATGGCTACACCTTC.

CDR3 residues: CAWSPGETQYF. CDR3 nucleotide sequence: TGTGCCTGGAGTCCGGGAGAGACCCAGTACTTC. V and J are TRBV30 and TRBJ2-5; D remains ambiguous. CDR3 length: 11 amino acids. The V gene's germline CDR1 is GTSNPN and CDR2 SVGIG (reference sequence). Deletions cut 2 bases from V and 4 bases from J, with 5 bases between.

This chain joins TRBV19 and TRBJ2-2, with D possibly TRBD2 on 6 matching bases. CDR3 length: 13 residues. The germline gives CDR1 LNHDA, CDR2 SQIVND (reference sequence). The V end lost 10 bases, the J end lost 5 bases, and 14 bases lay between the germline ends. In DNA form, the CDR3 reads TGTGCCACTTTTAGTCGGGGGACCGGGGAGCTGTTTTTT. Amino acid sequence: CATFSRGTGELFF.

V is TRBV4-1 and J is TRBJ2-7, with 8 nucleotides matching TRBD2. The CDR3 is 16 residues long. Germline V gene data show CDR1 as MGHRA and CDR2 as YSYEKL. V was clipped by 0 bases and J by 7 bases; unmatched bases: 11. The CDR3 nucleotides are TGCGCCAGCAGCCAAGAGGACGGCGGGGGGACTGGTGAGCAGTACTTC. Amino acid sequence: CASSQEDGGGTGEQYF.

The chain joins TRBV4-2 to TRBJ2-1; D is perhaps TRBD2 (6 bases). The CDR3 is 18 residues long. Germline CDR1 reads LGHNA; CDR2 reads YNFKEQ. Trimming cost V 4 bases and J 7 bases, with 26 bases left between them. Here the CDR3 reads CASSLVGLVGGLRNEQFF. In DNA form, the CDR3 reads TGTGCCAGCAGCCTCGTCGGCCTAGTGGGGGGTTTGAGGAATGAGCAGTTCTTC.

The V gene is TRBV7-4, the J gene TRBJ2-7, with TRBD2 identical over 7 bases. Germline V gene lookup returns CDR1 SGHVT and CDR2 SQSDAQ. V gave up 5 bases and J gave up 10 bases; unmatched junction bases: 8. This CDR3 comprises 12 residues. The CDR3 DNA reads TGTGCCAGCAGCCTAACTAGCGCCCTTCAGTACTTC. Amino acid sequence: CASSLTSALQYF.

The J gene is TRBJ2-5, the V gene TRBV2; a weak D match, TRBD2 (5 bases). The CDR3 sequence is 13 residues long. Germline loops: CDR1 SNHLY, CDR2 FYNNEI. V gave up 4 bases and J gave up 4 bases, with 10 bases separating them. In DNA form, the CDR3 reads TGTGCCAGCAGTGGGGAGACGGGAGAGACCCAGTACTTC. The encoded protein is CASSGETGETQYF. Full variable domain (rest looked up from reference TRBV2 and TRBJ2-5): EPEVTQTPSHQVTQMGQEVILRCVPISNHLYFYWYRQILGQKVEFLVSFYNNEISEKSEIFDDQFSVERPDGSNFTLKIRSTKLEDSAMYFCASSGETGETQYFGPGTRLLVL.

The J gene is TRBJ1-6, the V gene TRBV5-6, with D unclear. CDR1 is SGHDT, CDR2 YYEEEE, per germline. The V end lost 4 bases, the J end lost 7 bases, and 15 bases lay between the germline ends. The CDR3 covers 15 residues. The CDR3 DNA is TGTGCCAGCAGCCCGCCGGCGGGAGGAAATTCACCCCTCCACTTT. This gives the protein CASSPPAGGNSPLHF.

The V gene is TRBV3-1 (or the pseudogene TRBV3-2), the J gene TRBJ2-3; D is perhaps TRBD1 (5 bases). The germline V gene has CDR1 LGHDT and CDR2 YNNKEL (reference sequence). The CDR3 consists of 12 residues. Trimming removed 7 bases from V and 4 bases from J, with 9 bases in between. CDR3: CASIGDADTQYF. The CDR3 DNA is TGTGCCAGCATAGGGGATGCAGATACGCAGTATTTT.

This chain uses TRBV6-5 with TRBJ2-1; 7 nucleotides match TRBD2. V was clipped by 0 bases and J by 3 bases; unmatched bases: 5. This CDR3 is 16 amino acids long. Looked up from germline, CDR1 is MNHEY and CDR2 is SVGAGI. CDR3 loop: CASSYSLADNYNEQFF. The CDR3 nucleotides read TGTGCCAGCAGTTACTCGCTAGCGGATAACTACAATGAGCAGTTCTTC.